This TCR beta chain originates from a study of T cell repertoires in cytomegalovirus infection. Study-level information: Indicated by public TCR beta signatures were CMV infection and matching HLA type.

This clonotype was detected only a few times. As yet, its antigen is unknown. Per the germline V gene, CDR1 is MNHEY and CDR2 is SVGEGT. V lost 2 bases and J lost 2, with 7 bases in between. This CDR3 is 13 amino acids long. Each CDR3 protein gets one entry after TCRdb re-called the reads with MiXCR. The sample yields roughly 860,000 distinct CDR3 sequences, about 33% seen once. V gene TRBV6-2 or TRBV6-3 combines with J gene TRBJ2-7; unclear D gene. This TCR was sampled from a human donor in good health (CMV status not recorded). Some clones in this sample may be carry-over from other donors' samples. The specimen was cultured CD8+ T cells from PBMCs, collected from culture after CMV antigen stimulation. The CDR3 is CASSYPGAYEQYV. In nucleotides, the CDR3 is TGTGCCAGCAGTTACCCCGGAGCCTACGAGCAGTACGTC.